The 15 T cell receptor beta chains below come from one sample, sequenced in a study of CD8+CD57+ T cells in acquired aplastic anemia. Profiles of TCR beta VDJ and CDR3 were generated from a genomic DNA template. A single record per CDR3 protein comes from TCRdb applying MiXCR to the reads. The data contain fewer than 200,000 distinct CDR3 sequences, about 60% of them singletons. Input material: sorted CD4+, CD8+, or CD8+CD57+ T cells (not recorded which) from PBMCs. The receptor set was obtained from a human donor in good health.

This clonotype showed up many times. The gene calls are TRBV5-5 and TRBJ2-2, with 10 bases fitting TRBD2. The germline V gene encodes CDR1 SGHKS and CDR2 YYEKEE (reference sequence). Trimming cost V 1 base and J 6 bases; bases outside gene matches: 3. The CDR3 extends over 15 amino acids. Written as DNA, the CDR3 is TGTGCCAGCAGCTTGTCAAGCGGGAGGGCCGGGGAGCTGTTTTTT. This translates into CASSLSSGRAGELFF.

The rearrangement links TRBV25-1 to TRBJ2-5; weak D call: TRBD1 (6 bases). The germline gives CDR1 MGHDK, CDR2 SYGVNS. The ends were cut back, 1 base at V and 5 bases at J, with 14 bases in the middle. The CDR3 length is 15 residues. The CDR3 DNA sequence: TGTGCCAGCAGTGAATTTGGGCCAGGGGTTGAGACCCAGTACTTC. This gives the protein CASSEFGPGVETQYF. The variable domain in full, completed from reference TRBV25-1 and TRBJ2-5, reads EADIYQTPRYLVIGTGKKITLECSQTMGHDKMYWYQQDPGMELHLIHYSYGVNSTEKGDLSSESTVSRIRTEHFPLTLESARPSHTSQYLCASSEFGPGVETQYFGPGTRLLVL.

The chain employs TRBV9 and TRBJ1-6; 8 positions match TRBD1. From germline, CDR1 is SGDLS and CDR2 YYNGEE. The length of the CDR3 is 13 residues. V shed 7 bases, J shed 10 bases, and the junction held 7 bases outside the gene matches. The CDR3 spells CASATGDRSPLHF. For the CDR3, the DNA is TGTGCCAGCGCGACAGGGGATCGGTCACCCCTCCACTTT.

Note on this clonotype: This may arise from a read error, as a much more abundant clone is one base away. The gene calls are TRBV12-3 or TRBV12-4 and TRBJ1-5; possible D gene TRBD1, 5 bases. This CDR3 comprises 15 residues. Trimming left V 0 bases short and J 9 bases short, with 15 bases between. The CDR3 protein is CASSLALQGGRPQHF. The CDR3 DNA is TGTGCCAGCAGTTTAGCGCTGCAGGGTGGTCGGCCCCAGCATTTT.

The gene calls are TRBV9 and TRBJ1-6; D gene ambiguous. Trimming stripped 8 bases from V and 0 bases from J, with 9 bases between. CDR3 length: 14 residues. The germline CDR1 and CDR2 sequences are SGDLS and YYNGEE. The CDR3 DNA reads as TGTGCCAGTAAGACGGACTCCTATAATTCACCCCTCCACTTT. Translation: CASKTDSYNSPLHF.

The V gene is TRBV9, the J gene TRBJ1-2; D is undetermined. Trimming cost V 1 base and J 6 bases, with 10 bases left between them. Germline CDR1 and CDR2: SGDLS and YYNGEE. The CDR3 has 13 amino acids. The CDR3 here is CASSVSRLDGYTF. The CDR3 nucleotides are TGTGCCAGCAGCGTAAGTCGGCTAGATGGCTACACCTTC.

With respect to this clonotype: The junction and the germline gene differ at one end; a read error may be behind it. The genes are TRBV5-1 and TRBJ1-2; 10 nucleotides line up with TRBD1. Per germline, CDR1 SGHRS and CDR2 YFSETQ. There are 15 residues in the CDR3. The CDR3: CASSVTGGPGYCYTF. CDR3 coding DNA: TGCGCCAGCAGCGTGACAGGGGGCCCGGGCTATTGCTACACCTTC.

This clonotype was seen at least ten times. The gene calls are TRBV9 and TRBJ2-2; a possible D gene is TRBD2 (6 bases). Germline V gene sequence: CDR1 SGDLS, CDR2 YYNGEE. The CDR3 extends over 14 amino acids. Trimming took 1 base from V and 4 from J, leaving 8 bases between them. Here the CDR3 reads CASSVREATGELFF. The DNA of the CDR3 is TGTGCCAGCAGCGTAAGGGAGGCCACCGGGGAGCTGTTTTTT.

J is TRBJ2-1 and V is TRBV9; 10 nucleotides agree with TRBD2. After removal of 3 bases from V and 8 bases from J, the junction contained 8 bases not matched to a gene. From germline, CDR1 is SGDLS and CDR2 YYNGEE. CDR3 length equals 15 residues. In DNA form, the CDR3 reads TGTGCCAGCAGCGCCAGGAGCGGGGGGGCACATGAGCAGTTCTTC. Its translation: CASSARSGGAHEQFF.

In this sample, this clonotype turned up a few times. The chain recombines TRBV15 with TRBJ2-7; no clear D. The V gene's germline CDR1 is LNHNV and CDR2 YYDKDF (reference sequence). The V end was cut by 0 bases, the J end by 9 bases, with 12 bases between. The CDR3 is 13 amino acids. The CDR3 spells CATSRETLLGQYF. The CDR3 DNA is TGTGCCACCAGCAGAGAGACCTTATTGGGGCAGTACTTC.

This chain links TRBV25-1 with TRBJ2-5; D unclear. Germline loops: CDR1 MGHDK, CDR2 SYGVNS. The CDR3 runs 13 residues. Deletions cut 10 bases from V and 0 bases from J, with 12 bases between. The CDR3 is CAMAPSNQETQYF. The CDR3 DNA reads as TGTGCCATGGCGCCCTCCAACCAAGAGACCCAGTACTTC.

There are a few counts of this clonotype. The chain uses TRBV5-4 and TRBJ2-5; 8 bases map to TRBD2. The tail of the sequence fits TRBJ2-7 better, so the J call may be wrong. The CDR3 consists of 12 residues. The germline CDR1 and CDR2 sequences are SGHNT and YYREEE (reference sequence). This chain's CDR3 is CASSWGTSEQYF. CDR3 DNA: TGTGCCAGCAGCTGGGGGACTAGCGAGCAGTACTTC.

The V and J genes are TRBV7-6 and TRBJ1-6, with unresolved D. Per the germline V gene, CDR1 is SGHVS and CDR2 is FNYEAQ. The CDR3 is 13 amino acids. V dropped 4 bases and J dropped 9 bases, with 10 bases sitting between them. DNA for the CDR3: TGTGCCAGCAGCTCGGGATCGGGTTCACCCCTCCACTTT. This gives the protein CASSSGSGSPLHF.

The V call is TRBV14, the J call TRBJ2-6; a possible D gene is TRBD1 (5 bases). The CDR3 contains 13 residues. The germline CDR1 and CDR2 sequences are SGHDN and FVKESK. Trimming removed 5 bases at V and 8 bases at J, with 10 bases between. The CDR3 nucleotides are TGTGCCAGCAGCAGCAGGGTGCCCAACGTCCTGACTTTC. Its protein is CASSSRVPNVLTF.

V is TRBV7-2 and J is TRBJ2-1, with TRBD2 as a possible D gene (5 bases). The CDR3 runs to 15 residues. Germline V gives CDR1 SGHTA, CDR2 FQGNSA. V was pared by 0 bases and J by 6 bases, with 12 bases between. The CDR3 reads CASSLAWTSSNEQFF. The CDR3 nucleotides are TGTGCCAGCAGCTTAGCTTGGACTTCTAGCAATGAGCAGTTCTTC.